The source of this TCR beta chain is a study of blood T cell repertoires in COVID-19. Study-wide background: Material from acute and convalescent COVID-19 was sourced from the United States, Italy and Spain. T cells, B-cell-depleted T cells, or PBMCs supplied cDNA or gDNA.

Per the study methods: The authors estimated nucleated cell counts from reference gene primer amplification. Repertoires were generated with immunoSEQ multiplex PCR, while TCRdb's copy carries only in-frame clones and drops some. D and trimming come from the DNA, and the V and J calls and clone size come from that table. Of 250,000 to 300,000 clones in the sample, 80% to 90% were seen once. Looked up from germline, CDR1 is SGHDN and CDR2 is FVKESK. This CDR3 spans 17 amino acids. V gave up 4 bases and J gave up 3 bases, with 21 bases separating them. The receptor was isolated from a man in his sixties with acute or convalescent COVID-19. V usage is TRBV14 and J usage is TRBJ1-2; D possibly corresponds to TRBD1 (6 bases). The sample was peripheral blood. The CDR3 sequence: CASSPRLRDIDYYGYTF. CDR3 DNA sequence: TGTGCCAGCAGCCCCAGGCTAAGGGACATAGATTACTATGGCTACACCTTC.